Presented here are 11 T cell receptor beta chains from one specimen sequenced in a study of cytotoxic CD8 clonotypes in ibrutinib-treated CLL. Sequencing used immunoSEQ multiplex PCR; TCRdb keeps in-frame clones, though not all of them. The table has about 140,000 clones, approximately 75% seen once; the top ten hold around 30%. The starting material was PBMCs, obtained after 12 months of ibrutinib treatment. These receptors all come from a human donor with chronic lymphocytic leukemia.

This chain joins TRBV28 and TRBJ2-7, with TRBD1 matching over 8 bases. The CDR3 is made up of 14 amino acids. The V segment lost 6 bases and the J segment 3 bases; nucleotides outside the gene matches: 7. Looked up from germline, CDR1 is MDHEN and CDR2 is SYDVKM. The CDR3 sequence is CASRDRTGFYEQYF. CDR3 DNA sequence: TGTGCCAGCAGGGACCGGACAGGGTTCTACGAGCAGTACTTC.

The genes are TRBV25-1 and TRBJ2-5, with D uncertain. There are 13 residues in the CDR3. Trimming removed 5 bases at V and 0 bases at J, with 7 bases between. Germline CDR1 is MGHDK and CDR2 is SYGVNS. The CDR3 DNA reads as TGTGCCAGCAGTCGGCAGTACCAAGAGACCCAGTACTTC. Residues: CASSRQYQETQYF.

The chain is built from TRBV10-3 and TRBJ1-3; D ambiguous. The ends were cut back, 0 bases at V and 0 bases at J, with 9 bases in the middle. Germline values: CDR1 ENHRY, CDR2 SYGVKD. The CDR3 has 16 amino acids. The CDR3 protein is CAISESSAISGNTIYF. CDR3 nucleotides: TGTGCCATCAGTGAGTCGTCGGCAATCTCTGGAAACACCATATATTTT.

The chain is built from TRBV11-1 and TRBJ2-1, with 7 bases lining up with TRBD2. CDR1 and CDR2 from the germline V gene are SGHAT and FQDESV (reference sequence). The CDR3 consists of 16 residues. Germline trimming cut 5 bases from V and 7 bases from J; bases unmatched to any gene: 14. The CDR3 coding sequence is TGTGCCAGCAGCCCAAGGGGAGGGCTGGGGAGGAATGAGCAGTTCTTC. Residues: CASSPRGGLGRNEQFF.

V gene TRBV2 combines with J gene TRBJ2-1; 9 bases match TRBD2. The CDR3 runs 16 residues. Germline lookup yields CDR1 SNHLY and CDR2 FYNNEI. V lost 5 bases to trimming and J lost 7 bases; unmatched junction nucleotides: 12. CDR3 residues: CASSTLPGLAFNEQFF. The DNA of the CDR3 is TGTGCCAGCAGTACCCTCCCGGGACTAGCATTTAATGAGCAGTTCTTC. Looking up the rest from reference TRBV2 and TRBJ2-1 gives the full variable domain: EPEVTQTPSHQVTQMGQEVILRCVPISNHLYFYWYRQILGQKVEFLVSFYNNEISEKSEIFDDQFSVERPDGSNFTLKIRSTKLEDSAMYFCASSTLPGLAFNEQFFGPGTRLTVL.

The chain has TRBV7-9 and TRBJ1-4; D remains unclear. The germline V gene has CDR1 SEHNR and CDR2 FQNEAQ (reference sequence). The CDR3 covers 14 residues. Trimming pared 2 bases from V and 5 bases from J, leaving 9 bases between. In DNA form, the CDR3 reads TGTGCCAGCAGCTTATTCCCCCCAAATGAAAAACTGTTTTTT. Its protein product is CASSLFPPNEKLFF.

The CDR3 sequence is CASSEFQPEQYF. The CDR3 DNA sequence: TGTGCCAGCAGTGAATTCCAACCCGAGCAGTACTTC. The chain recombines TRBV6-1 with TRBJ2-7; no definite D call. V dropped 2 bases and J dropped 6 bases, with 8 bases sitting between them. This CDR3 spans 12 amino acids. The germline V gene has CDR1 MNHNS and CDR2 SASEGT.

V usage is TRBV19 and J usage is TRBJ2-1; 8 bases map to TRBD1. CDR3 length: 15 amino acids. CDR1 and CDR2 from the germline V gene are LNHDA and SQIVND (reference sequence). V lost 5 bases, J lost 3 bases, and 6 bases stayed unmatched. The CDR3 region has the DNA TGTGCCAGTAGTTTGACAGGGGTCCACTACAATGAGCAGTTCTTC. Its translation: CASSLTGVHYNEQFF.

This chain connects TRBV6-5 to TRBJ2-7; no reliable D call. Germline V gene lookup returns CDR1 MNHEY and CDR2 SVGAGI. V lost 9 bases and J 0 bases, leaving 15 bases between the germline ends. There are 14 residues in the CDR3. This CDR3 reads CASSRESPSYEQYF. CDR3 DNA sequence: TGTGCCAGTTCAAGAGAGTCCCCCTCCTACGAGCAGTACTTC.

This chain's CDR3 is CASSRTSQETQYF. The CDR3, as DNA: TGTGCCAGCTCACGGACTAGTCAAGAGACCCAGTACTTC. The rearrangement uses TRBV18 and TRBJ2-5; 7 positions match TRBD2. Germline V lookup: CDR1 KGHSH, CDR2 LQKENI. After removal of 4 bases from V and 2 bases from J, the junction contained 1 base not matched to a gene. The length of the CDR3 is 13 residues.

The V gene is TRBV6-5, the J gene TRBJ1-4; possible D gene TRBD1, 6 bases. Germline values: CDR1 MNHEY, CDR2 SVGAGI. V was clipped by 6 bases and J by 4 bases, with 15 bases between them. This CDR3 comprises 15 residues. The CDR3 here is CASRSRTDVNEKLFF. In nucleotides, the CDR3 is TGTGCCAGCAGGTCCCGGACAGACGTTAATGAAAAACTGTTTTTT.